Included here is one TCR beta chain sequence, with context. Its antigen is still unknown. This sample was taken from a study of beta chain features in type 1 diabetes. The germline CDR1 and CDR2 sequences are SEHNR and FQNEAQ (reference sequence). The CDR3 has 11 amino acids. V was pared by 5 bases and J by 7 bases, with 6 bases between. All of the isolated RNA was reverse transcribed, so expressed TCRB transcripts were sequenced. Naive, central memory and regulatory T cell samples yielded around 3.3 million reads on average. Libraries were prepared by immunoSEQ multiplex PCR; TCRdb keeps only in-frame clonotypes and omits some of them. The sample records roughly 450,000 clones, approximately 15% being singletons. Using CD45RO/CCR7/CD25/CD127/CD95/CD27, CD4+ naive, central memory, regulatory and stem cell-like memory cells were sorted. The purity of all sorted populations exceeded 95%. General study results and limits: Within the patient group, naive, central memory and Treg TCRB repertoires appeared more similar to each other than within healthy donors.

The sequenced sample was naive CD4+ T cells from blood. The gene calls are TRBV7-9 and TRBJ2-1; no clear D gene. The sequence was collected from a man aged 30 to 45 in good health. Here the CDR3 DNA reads TGTGCCAGCAGCCCCCCGAATGAGCAGTTCTTC. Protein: CASSPPNEQFF.